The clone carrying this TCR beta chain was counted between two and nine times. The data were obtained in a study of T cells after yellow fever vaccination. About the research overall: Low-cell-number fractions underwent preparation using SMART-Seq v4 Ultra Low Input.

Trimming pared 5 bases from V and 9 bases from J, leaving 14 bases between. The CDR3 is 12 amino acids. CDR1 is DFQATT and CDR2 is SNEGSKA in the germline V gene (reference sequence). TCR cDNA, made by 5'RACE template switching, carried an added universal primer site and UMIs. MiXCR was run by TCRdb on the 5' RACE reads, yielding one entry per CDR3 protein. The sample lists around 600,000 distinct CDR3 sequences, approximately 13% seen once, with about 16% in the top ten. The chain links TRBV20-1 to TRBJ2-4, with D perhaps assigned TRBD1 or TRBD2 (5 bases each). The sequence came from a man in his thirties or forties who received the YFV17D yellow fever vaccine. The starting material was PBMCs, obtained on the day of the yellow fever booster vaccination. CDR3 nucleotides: TGCAGTGCTGGACCCGGGACGGCCATTCAGTACTTC. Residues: CSAGPGTAIQYF.